This record concerns one T cell receptor (beta chain) sequence. Its antigen is as yet unknown. The data belong to a study of T cell responses to AZD1222 COVID-19 vaccine. The length of the CDR3 is 15 residues. The germline gives CDR1 MDHEN, CDR2 SYDVKM. V was cut by 7 bases and J by 1 base, with 16 bases left in between. The assay was immunoSEQ multiplex PCR, and TCRdb's table has in-frame clones only and misses some. The sample carries 65,000 or so clones, roughly 84% recorded once. Whole-study findings and limits: Clonal diversity was possibly underestimated; the donors were predominantly white British and more often female. An increase in Spike-specific TCR breadth and depth was observed after two AZD1222 doses. Variant regions that are unmutated are reportedly the target of nearly half of spike-specific TCRs. Repertoires in all cases were sampled only once the peak T cell response had passed.

This receptor was obtained from an adult in good health. The source material was peripheral blood, sampled on day 0 of AZD1222 vaccination. V is TRBV28 and J is TRBJ1-1; possible D gene TRBD1, 6 bases. CDR3 residues: CASNFGRGRNTEAFF. The CDR3 region has the DNA TGTGCCAGCAACTTCGGGCGGGGGCGGAACACTGAAGCTTTCTTT.